What follows describes a single T cell receptor beta chain. Antigen unknown. The source of the sample is a study of T cell responses to AZD1222 COVID-19 vaccine. Findings of the study overall: Every sample of the repertoires postdated the peak T cell response.

The CDR3 has 13 amino acids. Per the germline V gene, CDR1 is MGHDK and CDR2 is SYGVNS. V lost 6 bases and J lost 0, with 5 bases in between. Measured with immunoSEQ multiplex PCR; TCRdb has only the in-frame clones, and not every one. The sample carries more than 85,000 clones, about 95% recorded once. This material consisted of peripheral blood, taken 28 days after the second AZD1222 dose. The chain combines TRBV25-1 with TRBJ2-2; TRBD1 might be the D (5 bases). This clonotype originated in an adult who received the AZD1222 COVID-19 vaccine. DNA for the CDR3: TGTGCCAGCAGACAGGCGAACACCGGGGAGCTGTTTTTT. Translation: CASRQANTGELFF.